This TCR beta chain comes out of a study of blood T cell repertoires in COVID-19. Study background: COVID-19 samples, acute and convalescent, were from the United States, Italy and Spain. Sample material is recorded as cDNA or gDNA derived from T cells, B-cell-depleted T cells, or PBMCs.

The germline V gene encodes CDR1 WNHNN and CDR2 SYGVQD (reference sequence). This CDR3 contains 13 residues. With 3 bases removed from V and 11 bases from J, the gap between germline ends came to 16 bases. Per the study methods: It was from reference gene primer amplification that nucleated cell counts were estimated. The assay was immunoSEQ multiplex PCR, and TCRdb's table has in-frame clones only and misses some. The DNA was the basis for D and trimming; V, J and clone size are from that table. The sample lists around 250,000 clones; roughly 80% were seen once. V usage is TRBV10-1 and J usage is TRBJ1-1, with D possibly TRBD1 on 5 matching bases. Material for sequencing was peripheral blood. The clonotype comes from a woman aged 18 to 35 with acute or convalescent COVID-19. CDR3 sequence (DNA): TGCGCCAGCAGTGATTCAGGGATATTGGGTGCTTTCTTT. This encodes CASSDSGILGAFF.